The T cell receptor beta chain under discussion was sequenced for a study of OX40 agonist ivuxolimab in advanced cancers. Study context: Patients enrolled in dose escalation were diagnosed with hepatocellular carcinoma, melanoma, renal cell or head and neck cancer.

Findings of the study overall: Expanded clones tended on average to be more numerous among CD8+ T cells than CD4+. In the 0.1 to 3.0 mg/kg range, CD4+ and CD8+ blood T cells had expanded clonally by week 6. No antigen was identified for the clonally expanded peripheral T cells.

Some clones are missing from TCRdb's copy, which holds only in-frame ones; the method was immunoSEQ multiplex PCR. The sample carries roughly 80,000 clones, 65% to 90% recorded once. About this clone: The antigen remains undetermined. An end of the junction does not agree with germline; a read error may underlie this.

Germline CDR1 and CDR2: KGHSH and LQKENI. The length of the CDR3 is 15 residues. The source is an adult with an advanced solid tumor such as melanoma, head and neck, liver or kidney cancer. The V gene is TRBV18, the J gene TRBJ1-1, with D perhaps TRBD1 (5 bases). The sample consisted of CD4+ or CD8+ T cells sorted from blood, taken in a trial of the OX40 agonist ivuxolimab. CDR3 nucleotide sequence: TGTGCCAGCTCACCAGGACAACAAAGGAACTCTGAAGCTTTCTTT. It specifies CASSPGQQRNSEAFF.